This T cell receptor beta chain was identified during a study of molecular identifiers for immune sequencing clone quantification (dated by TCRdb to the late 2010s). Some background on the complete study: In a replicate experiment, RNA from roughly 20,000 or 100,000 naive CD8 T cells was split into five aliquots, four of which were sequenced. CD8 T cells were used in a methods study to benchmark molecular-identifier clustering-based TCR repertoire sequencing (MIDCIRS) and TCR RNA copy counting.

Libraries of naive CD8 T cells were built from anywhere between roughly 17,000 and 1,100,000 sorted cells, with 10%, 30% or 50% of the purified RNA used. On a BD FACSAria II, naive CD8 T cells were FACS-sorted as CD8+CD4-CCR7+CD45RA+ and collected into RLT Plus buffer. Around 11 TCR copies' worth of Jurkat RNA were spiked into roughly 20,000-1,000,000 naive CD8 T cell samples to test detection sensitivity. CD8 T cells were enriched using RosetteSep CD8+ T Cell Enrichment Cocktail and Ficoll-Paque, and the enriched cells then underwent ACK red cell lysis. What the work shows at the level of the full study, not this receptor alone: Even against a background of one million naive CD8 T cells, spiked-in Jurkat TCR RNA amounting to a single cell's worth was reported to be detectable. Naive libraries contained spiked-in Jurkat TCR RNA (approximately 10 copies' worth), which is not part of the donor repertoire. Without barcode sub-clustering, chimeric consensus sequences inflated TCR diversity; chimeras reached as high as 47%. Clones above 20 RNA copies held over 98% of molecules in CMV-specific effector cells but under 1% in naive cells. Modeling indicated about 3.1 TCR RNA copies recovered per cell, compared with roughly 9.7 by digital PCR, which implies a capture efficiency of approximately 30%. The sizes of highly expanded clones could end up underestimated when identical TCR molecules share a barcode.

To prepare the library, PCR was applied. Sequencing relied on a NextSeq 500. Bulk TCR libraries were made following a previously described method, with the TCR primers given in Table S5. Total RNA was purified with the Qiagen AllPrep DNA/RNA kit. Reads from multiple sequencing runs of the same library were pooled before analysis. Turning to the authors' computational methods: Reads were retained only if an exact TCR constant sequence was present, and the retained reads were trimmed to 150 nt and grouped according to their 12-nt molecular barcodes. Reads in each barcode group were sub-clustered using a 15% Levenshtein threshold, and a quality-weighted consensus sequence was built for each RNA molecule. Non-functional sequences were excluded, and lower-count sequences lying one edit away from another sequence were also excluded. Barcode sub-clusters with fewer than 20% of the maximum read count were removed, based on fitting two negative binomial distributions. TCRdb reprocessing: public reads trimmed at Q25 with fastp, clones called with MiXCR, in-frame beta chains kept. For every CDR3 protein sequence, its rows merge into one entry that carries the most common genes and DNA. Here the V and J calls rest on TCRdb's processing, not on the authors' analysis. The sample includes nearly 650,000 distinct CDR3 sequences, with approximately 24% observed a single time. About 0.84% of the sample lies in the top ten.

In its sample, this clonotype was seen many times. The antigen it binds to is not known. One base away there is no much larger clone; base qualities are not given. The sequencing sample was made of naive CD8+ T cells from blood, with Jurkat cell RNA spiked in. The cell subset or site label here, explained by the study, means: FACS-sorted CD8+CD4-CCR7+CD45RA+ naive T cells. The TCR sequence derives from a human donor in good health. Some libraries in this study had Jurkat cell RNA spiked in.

The CDR3 corresponds to CATSEAITDTQYF. The DNA sequence follows: TGTGCCACCAGTGAAGCGATCACAGATACGCAGTATTTT. The V gene is TRBV24-1 and the J gene is TRBJ2-3, with no confident D gene call. From its cysteine to its phenylalanine, the CDR3 spans 13 amino acids. Here the CDR3 DNA is all that survives: 39 bases in frame from base 1. The CDR1 and CDR2 encoded by the germline V gene are KGHDR and SFDVKD. Between the V and J ends, shortened by 4 bases and 2 bases respectively, the junction contains 6 bases.